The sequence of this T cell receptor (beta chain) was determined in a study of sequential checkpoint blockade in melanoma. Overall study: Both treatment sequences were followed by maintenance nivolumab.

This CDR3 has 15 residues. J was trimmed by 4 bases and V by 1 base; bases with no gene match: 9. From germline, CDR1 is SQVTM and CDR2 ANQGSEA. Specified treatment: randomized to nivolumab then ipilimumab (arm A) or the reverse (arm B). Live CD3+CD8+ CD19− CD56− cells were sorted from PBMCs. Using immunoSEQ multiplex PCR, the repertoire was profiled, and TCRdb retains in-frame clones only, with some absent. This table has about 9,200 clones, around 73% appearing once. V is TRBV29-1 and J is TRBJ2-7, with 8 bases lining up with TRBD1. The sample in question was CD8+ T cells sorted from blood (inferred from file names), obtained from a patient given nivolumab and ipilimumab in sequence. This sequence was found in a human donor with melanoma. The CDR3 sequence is CSVEGFGQGGYEQYF. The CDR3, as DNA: TGCAGCGTTGAAGGCTTTGGACAGGGTGGTTACGAGCAGTACTTC.